Following are 30 T cell receptor beta chains from one sample sequenced in a study of blood T cell repertoires in COVID-19. Profiling relied on immunoSEQ multiplex PCR, and the TCRdb table lists in-frame clones only, not all of them. The data show around 150,000 clones, about 85% seen once. The sequenced sample consisted of peripheral blood. The receptors derive from a human donor with acute or convalescent COVID-19. The donor label of this sample is uncertain.

The chain uses TRBV3-1 (or the pseudogene TRBV3-2) and TRBJ2-3; the match to TRBD2 covers 9 bases. Germline V gene lookup returns CDR1 LGHDT and CDR2 YNNKEL (reference sequence). The CDR3 covers 20 residues. V was pared by 1 base and J by 1 base, with 15 bases of the junction left unmatched. CDR3 coding DNA: TGTGCCAGCAGCCAAGGGAGACTAGCGGACACCGGAGGGGGCACAGATACGCAGTATTTT. It specifies CASSQGRLADTGGGTDTQYF.

This chain uses TRBV5-1 with TRBJ2-2; 7 bases are a match to TRBD2. V was clipped by 2 bases and J by 5 bases; unmatched bases: 3. The CDR3 contains 14 residues. Germline assignment: CDR1 SGHRS and CDR2 YFSETQ. Written as DNA, the CDR3 is TGCGCCAGCAGCTTCCGGGACTATACCGGGGAGCTGTTTTTT. Translated: CASSFRDYTGELFF. Filled out from reference TRBV5-1 and TRBJ2-2, the complete variable domain reads KAGVTQTPRYLIKTRGQQVTLSCSPISGHRSVSWYQQTPGQGLQFLFEYFSETQRNKGNFPGRFSGRQFSNSRSEMNVSTLELGDSALYLCASSFRDYTGELFFGEGSRLTVL.

The gene calls are TRBV2 and TRBJ1-1; D gene ambiguous. There are 12 residues in the CDR3. Germline CDR1 is SNHLY and CDR2 is FYNNEI. V lost 4 bases and J lost 3, with 6 bases in between. CDR3 in DNA: TGTGCCAGCAGTGGGTCGGACACTGAAGCTTTCTTT. Translating gives CASSGSDTEAFF.

The chain joins TRBV19 to TRBJ2-5, with 7 bases matching TRBD2. Germline V gives CDR1 LNHDA, CDR2 SQIVND (reference sequence). The CDR3 contains 13 residues. V was pared by 6 bases and J by 2 bases, with 3 bases of the junction left unmatched. The CDR3 DNA reads TGTGCCAGTAGGGGACTATCACAAGAGACCCAGTACTTC. This translates into CASRGLSQETQYF.

The rearrangement joins TRBV10-3 to TRBJ1-5; tentative D call: TRBD1 (6 bases). From germline, CDR1 is ENHRY and CDR2 SYGVKD. CDR3 size: 15 residues. Trimming left V 3 bases short and J 7 bases short, with 16 bases between. The CDR3 sequence: CAISEGGHGIQPQHF. The CDR3, as DNA: TGTGCCATCAGTGAAGGGGGACACGGAATCCAGCCCCAGCATTTT.

This chain uses TRBV27 with TRBJ2-1, with TRBD2 matching 7 bases. The CDR3 extends over 14 amino acids. The trim removed 3 bases at V and 4 bases at J, leaving 3 bases unmatched. CDR1 and CDR2 (germline): MNHEY, SMNVEV (reference sequence). The chain's CDR3 is CASSFPGGYNEQFF. The CDR3 DNA reads TGTGCCAGCAGTTTCCCGGGGGGATACAATGAGCAGTTCTTC.

V is TRBV5-4 and J is TRBJ1-1; D not resolved. Germline V gives CDR1 SGHNT, CDR2 YYREEE (reference sequence). Trimming cost V 4 bases and J 0 bases, with 10 bases left between them. The CDR3 covers 14 residues. CDR3: CASSGADLNTEAFF. The CDR3 DNA reads as TGTGCCAGCAGCGGTGCGGATTTGAACACTGAAGCTTTCTTT.

V usage is TRBV19 and J usage is TRBJ2-1; 9 nucleotides line up with TRBD1. The CDR3 has 17 amino acids. After removal of 3 bases from V and 7 bases from J, the junction contained 13 bases not matched to a gene. Germline-derived CDR1 and CDR2 are LNHDA and SQIVND (reference sequence). CDR3 sequence reads: CASSMPYRTGVRNEQFF. The CDR3 DNA is TGTGCCAGTAGTATGCCGTACAGGACAGGGGTTCGGAATGAGCAGTTCTTC.

The rearrangement uses TRBV6-5 and TRBJ2-7; 11 bases agree with TRBD1. CDR1 is MNHEY and CDR2 is SVGAGI in the germline V gene. V lost 0 bases to trimming and J lost 3 bases; unmatched junction nucleotides: 4. The CDR3 spans 16 residues. The CDR3 reads CASSYSTGTGGYEQYF. CDR3 DNA: TGTGCCAGCAGTTACTCGACCGGGACAGGGGGCTACGAGCAGTACTTC.

This chain uses TRBV5-1 with TRBJ2-1; 9 bases are shared with TRBD1. The germline CDR1 and CDR2 sequences are SGHRS and YFSETQ. J lost 0 bases, V lost 5 bases, and 15 bases had no gene match. This CDR3 is built from 19 residues. The CDR3 nucleotides read TGCGCCAGCAGTCTCCCTTCTGAAAAACAGGGGGCCTCCTACAATGAGCAGTTCTTC. Its protein product is CASSLPSEKQGASYNEQFF.

This sequence joins TRBV15 and TRBJ1-3; D not certain. The CDR3 is 16 amino acids. The V end was cut by 1 base, the J end by 0 bases, with 10 bases between. Germline CDR1 is LNHNV and CDR2 is YYDKDF (reference sequence). The CDR3, as DNA: TGTGCCACCAGCAGAGGTGGTTGGAGCTCTGGAAACACCATATATTTT. Protein sequence: CATSRGGWSSGNTIYF.

The chain recombines TRBV28 with TRBJ1-1; D is unresolved. CDR3 length: 13 amino acids. V lost 9 bases to trimming and J lost 0 bases, with 11 bases between them. Germline V gene data show CDR1 as MDHEN and CDR2 as SYDVKM. CDR3 amino acids: CASCRDMNTEAFF. DNA for the CDR3: TGTGCCAGTTGTAGAGACATGAACACTGAAGCTTTCTTT.

This clone was observed a single time. The V and J genes are TRBV28 and TRBJ1-1; D might be TRBD1 (5 bases). CDR1 and CDR2 (germline): MDHEN, SYDVKM. V dropped 5 bases and J dropped 1 base, with 17 bases sitting between them. There are 16 residues in the CDR3. CDR3 sequence (DNA): TGTGCCAGCAGTCCCCTCCTCAAGGGGTCGAACACTGAAGCTTTCTTT. Translation: CASSPLLKGSNTEAFF. Complete variable domain (other parts from reference TRBV28 and TRBJ1-1): DVKVTQSSRYLVKRTGEKVFLECVQDMDHENMFWYRQDPGLGLRLIYFSYDVKMKEKGDIPEGYSVSREKKERFSLILESASTNQTSMYLCASSPLLKGSNTEAFFGQGTRLTVV.

The chain uses TRBV15 and TRBJ2-2; D might be TRBD1 (6 bases). The ends were cut back, 1 base at V and 6 bases at J, with 15 bases in the middle. CDR1 and CDR2 from the germline V gene are LNHNV and YYDKDF (reference sequence). The length of the CDR3 is 16 residues. This CDR3 reads CATSRVGHYTAGELFF. The CDR3 DNA sequence: TGTGCCACCAGCAGAGTGGGACACTACACCGCCGGGGAGCTGTTTTTT.

This chain's CDR3 is CATSRPPVTGNSNQPQHF. CDR3 bases: TGTGCCACCAGCAGGCCCCCCGTGACAGGGAATAGCAATCAGCCCCAGCATTTT. V gene TRBV15 combines with J gene TRBJ1-5, with 7 nucleotides matching TRBD1. This CDR3 has 18 residues. CDR1 LNHNV and CDR2 YYDKDF come from the germline V gene (reference sequence). The junction had 11 bases not matched to a gene; V was cut back by 3 bases and J by 0 bases.

The chain has TRBV10-3 and TRBJ1-5; D is ambiguous. The CDR3 spans 14 residues. CDR1 is ENHRY, CDR2 SYGVKD, per germline. Trimming cost V 3 bases and J 4 bases, with 10 bases left between them. CDR3 residues: CAISDSTLNQPQHF. The CDR3, as DNA: TGTGCCATCAGTGACTCCACCCTAAATCAGCCCCAGCATTTT.

CDR3 sequence: CASSYGGGSPLHF. For the CDR3, the DNA is TGTGCCAGCAGTTACGGGGGGGGCTCACCCCTCCACTTT. V usage is TRBV6-5 and J usage is TRBJ1-6, with a weak D call TRBD1 (6 bases). Trimming stripped 2 bases from V and 10 bases from J, with 9 bases between. Germline V gene sequence: CDR1 MNHEY, CDR2 SVGAGI. The CDR3 covers 13 residues.

This chain connects TRBV4-1 to TRBJ1-3; TRBD1 might be the D (5 bases). This CDR3 is built from 18 residues. V was clipped by 0 bases and J by 0 bases, with 15 bases between them. From germline, CDR1 is MGHRA and CDR2 YSYEKL. In DNA, the CDR3 is TGCGCCAGCAGCCAAGAACATCCGTGGGGGGACTCTGGAAACACCATATATTTT. It yields the protein CASSQEHPWGDSGNTIYF.

The chain couples TRBV5-1 to TRBJ1-2; D is possibly TRBD1 (5 bases). Per the germline V gene, CDR1 is SGHRS and CDR2 is YFSETQ. There are 13 residues in the CDR3. Trimming pared 1 base from V and 6 bases from J, leaving 10 bases between. CDR3 residues: CASSLTGSDGYTF. In nucleotides, the CDR3 is TGCGCCAGCAGCTTGACAGGATCGGATGGCTACACCTTC.

The chain uses TRBV30 and TRBJ2-5; 9 bases are a match to TRBD1. The CDR3 covers 16 residues. J gave up 7 bases and V 1 base, and 13 bases lay outside the gene matches. Germline V CDR1 and CDR2: GTSNPN, SVGIG (reference sequence). This chain's CDR3 is CAWSAAGTGITRTQYF. CDR3 sequence (DNA): TGTGCCTGGAGTGCCGCCGGGACAGGGATTACACGGACCCAGTACTTC.

This chain connects TRBV4-1 to TRBJ1-2, with TRBD1 as a possible D gene (5 bases). The CDR3 contains 15 residues. CDR1 and CDR2 from the germline V gene are MGHRA and YSYEKL. Deletions cut 1 base from V and 0 bases from J, with 9 bases between. The CDR3, as DNA: TGCGCCAGCAGCCAAGGGGTGACAGCTAACTATGGCTACACCTTC. The encoded protein is CASSQGVTANYGYTF.

This clone has a single count. The chain uses TRBV2 and TRBJ2-1; the match to TRBD2 covers 10 bases. The CDR3 has 14 residues. Germline values: CDR1 SNHLY, CDR2 FYNNEI. V lost 6 bases, J lost 4 bases, and 3 bases stayed unmatched. The CDR3: CASRASGGYNEQFF. The CDR3 bases are TGTGCCAGCAGGGCTAGCGGGGGATACAATGAGCAGTTCTTC.

This chain joins TRBV6-5 and TRBJ2-1, with 7 bases lining up with TRBD1. After removal of 10 bases from V and 8 bases from J, the junction contained 11 bases not matched to a gene. Germline CDR1 MNHEY, CDR2 SVGAGI. This CDR3 has 13 amino acids. CDR3 DNA sequence: TGTGCCACGGGGACAGTTTTAGTTGATGAGCAGTTCTTC. This encodes CATGTVLVDEQFF.

The V call is TRBV24-1, the J call TRBJ1-1; 7 positions agree with TRBD1. Germline CDR1 KGHDR, CDR2 SFDVKD. The CDR3 loop spans 13 amino acids. J was trimmed by 10 bases and V by 1 base; bases with no gene match: 5. In DNA form, the CDR3 reads TGTGCCACCAGTGATTTCAGAGGGGGCTCAGCTTTCTTT. Residues: CATSDFRGGSAFF.

This clone was found a few times. This chain connects TRBV5-4 to TRBJ1-5; D ambiguous. The ends were cut back, 0 bases at V and 6 bases at J, with 10 bases in the middle. CDR3 size: 14 residues. In germline, CDR1 is SGHNT, CDR2 YYREEE (reference sequence). CDR3 sequence reads: CASSLELGAQPQHF. The CDR3 DNA reads TGTGCCAGCAGCTTGGAACTTGGAGCTCAGCCCCAGCATTTT.

The rearrangement uses TRBV5-3 and TRBJ2-1, with 8 bases lining up with TRBD2. TRBV5-3 is an ORF, and what it does is uncertain. This CDR3 is built from 15 residues. J gave up 6 bases and V 0 bases, and 5 bases lay outside the gene matches. CDR3 in amino acids: CARSLAVGGANEQFF. The CDR3 nucleotides read TGTGCCAGAAGCTTGGCCGTCGGGGGGGCCAATGAGCAGTTCTTC.

The gene calls are TRBV18 and TRBJ1-1; 9 bases align to TRBD1. The V gene's germline CDR1 is KGHSH and CDR2 LQKENI. V shed 0 bases, J shed 10 bases, and the junction held 6 bases outside the gene matches. The CDR3 loop spans 14 amino acids. The chain's CDR3 is CASSPPGQGGRAFF. DNA of the CDR3: TGTGCCAGCTCACCACCGGGACAGGGCGGCCGAGCTTTCTTT.

V and J are TRBV12-3 or TRBV12-4 and TRBJ1-2; the D is unclear. The CDR3 is 13 amino acids. With 6 bases removed from V and 4 bases from J, the gap between germline ends came to 12 bases. The CDR3 loop reads CASRSAGIYGYTF. CDR3 sequence (DNA): TGTGCCAGCAGATCAGCGGGGATCTATGGCTACACCTTC.

CDR3 loop: CASSQDFRQSSGNTIYF. The DNA for the CDR3 is TGCGCCAGCAGCCAAGATTTCAGGCAGAGCTCTGGAAACACCATATATTTT. V is TRBV4-3 and J is TRBJ1-3; no reliable D call. From germline, CDR1 is LGHNA and CDR2 YSLEER. The CDR3 runs to 17 residues. V lost 0 bases to trimming and J lost 0 bases, with 12 bases between them.

This chain uses TRBV29-1 with TRBJ1-5; TRBD1 matches 8 bases. CDR3 length equals 15 residues. With 6 bases clipped from V and 0 bases from J, the junction kept 7 bases outside the gene matches. CDR1 is SQVTM, CDR2 ANQGSEA, per germline. The CDR3 DNA sequence: TGCAGCGTGTCTGTCGGGACAGGTAGCAATCAGCCCCAGCATTTT. It yields the protein CSVSVGTGSNQPQHF. Combining the CDR3 with reference TRBV29-1 and TRBJ1-5 gives the whole variable domain SAVISQKPSRDICQRGTSLTIQCQVDSQVTMMFWYRQQPGQSLTLIATANQGSEATYESGFVIDKFPISRPNLTFSTLTVSNMSPEDSSIYLCSVSVGTGSNQPQHFGDGTRLSIL.